The source of this T cell receptor beta chain is a study of T cells in narcolepsy (dated by TCRdb to 2016 to 2019). For the study in its entirety: Patients with narcolepsy type 1 or type 2 (NT1, NT2) and healthy control donors were enrolled in the study. The study sought autoreactive T cells targeting hypocretin neuron self-antigens (hypocretin, TRIB2) in narcolepsy patients, using TCR Vbeta sequencing to track clonotypes in blood and CSF. Here is what the overall study found, with its caveats: Certain blood memory CD4+ repertoires from patients and controls had no sequences that matched autoreactive T cell clones. Plots that compared CSF and blood CD4+ T cell clonotypes from the same patient highlighted HCRT-specific and TRIB2-specific autoreactive clonotypes. Patients and controls had comparable numbers of sequenced blood memory CD4+ clonotypes, averaging about 37,000 and 33,000, respectively. Autoreactive clonotypes were reported to be detected serially in the blood of the same patients and of different patients, but not in the blood of healthy controls.

Memory CD4+ T cells were sorted ex vivo from peripheral blood of narcolepsy patients and healthy controls for TCR Vbeta sequencing. CDR1 and CDR2, looked up from the germline V gene, are KGHSH and LQKENI. The CDR3 runs 12 amino acids, cysteine and phenylalanine included. Only the CDR3 DNA stays, 36 bases, in frame from base 1. V is cut by 4 bases and J by 5 bases, and the space between the germline ends is 6 bases. Note on this clone: Its target antigen remains unknown. No base-level quality is on record; no much larger clone is a single base apart.

Library preparation employed the immunoSEQ multiplex PCR assay. What TCRdb holds here is the immuneACCESS table cut down to in-frame rearrangements. Part of the clones is not present; checked against another copy, under half of the missing clones reflect an unresolved V gene, and the others are unexplained. In this sample the table shows about 33,000 clones, 85% to 90% of which occur a single time. The top ten clones comprise around 1.2% of the sample. The rearrangement combines TRBV18 with TRBJ2-1, with the D gene call left open. Sequencing used CD45RA- memory CD4+ T cells from PBMCs. In light of the paper, this sample's cell subset or site label describes: memory T cells sorted ex vivo from peripheral blood. The receptor was derived from a human donor with narcolepsy. The sequenced DNA is TGTGCCAGCTCACAATCTAACAATGAGCAGTTCTTC. Its protein product is CASSQSNNEQFF.